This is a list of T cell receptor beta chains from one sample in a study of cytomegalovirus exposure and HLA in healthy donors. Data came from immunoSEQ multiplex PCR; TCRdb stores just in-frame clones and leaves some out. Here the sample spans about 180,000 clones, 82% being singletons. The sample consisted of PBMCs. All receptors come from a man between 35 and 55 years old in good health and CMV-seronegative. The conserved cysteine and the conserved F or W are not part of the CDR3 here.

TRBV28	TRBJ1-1	ASSLRVTGAF
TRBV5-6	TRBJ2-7	ASSSGGPYEQY
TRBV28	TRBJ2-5	ASSPPGSDQETQY
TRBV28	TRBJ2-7	ASSSPGRQLYEQY
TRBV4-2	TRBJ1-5	ASSQDPGQGYPPQH
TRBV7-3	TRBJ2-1	ASRQAAGSYNEQF
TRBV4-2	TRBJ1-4	ASSQEGDGGNEKLF
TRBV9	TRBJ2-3	ASSVYDSRDTQY
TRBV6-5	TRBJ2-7	ASSSEKKAAYEQY
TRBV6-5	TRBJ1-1	ASNYRGYTEAF
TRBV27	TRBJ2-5	ASSFYPGTSAETQY
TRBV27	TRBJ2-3	ASSLAGRALTDTQY
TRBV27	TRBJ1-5	ASSSTRHNSNQPQH
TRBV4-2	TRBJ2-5	ASSQGDSGGEETQY
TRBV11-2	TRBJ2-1	ASSLERGVNEQF
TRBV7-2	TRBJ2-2	ASSWRGGGELF
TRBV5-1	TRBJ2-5	ASSLVRASGGDYRSQETQY
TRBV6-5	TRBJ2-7	ASSRTTGSYEQY
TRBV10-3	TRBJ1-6	AAGQGVRSPLH
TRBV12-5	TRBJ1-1	ASAHRDRGNTEAF
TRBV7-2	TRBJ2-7	ASSSDRVVNEQY
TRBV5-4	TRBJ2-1	ASMGGYNEQF
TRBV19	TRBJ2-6	ASSPGQGFPGANVLT
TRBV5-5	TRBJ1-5	ASSLLGSAGNQPQH
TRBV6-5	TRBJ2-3	ASRGQGTDTQY
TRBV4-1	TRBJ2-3	ASSLSVAGGSDTQY
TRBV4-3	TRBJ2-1	ASSQQLAGAGGEQF
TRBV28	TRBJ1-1	VADGGKVGAF
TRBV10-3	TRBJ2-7	AIRNRDSGYEQY
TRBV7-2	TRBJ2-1	ASSPAGTGYNEQF
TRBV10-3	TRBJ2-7	AISGTSGNYEQY
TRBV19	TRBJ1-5	ASSITPLGSNQPQH
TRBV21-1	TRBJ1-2	ASSKEGDRVDYGYT
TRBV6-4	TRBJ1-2	ASSGRRGNYGYT
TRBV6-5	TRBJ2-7	ASRHAYEQY
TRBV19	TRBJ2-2	ASRTLGTGGTGELF
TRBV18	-	ASSPRQGTYEQY
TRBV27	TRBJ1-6	ASSPTLTGITSPLH
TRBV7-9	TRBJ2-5	ASSRITGGETQY
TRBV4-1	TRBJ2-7	ASSQDGQEYEQY
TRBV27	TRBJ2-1	ASSPLARLYNEQF
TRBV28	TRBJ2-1	ASTPGGLEQF
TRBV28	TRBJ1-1	ASLLPGGTEAF
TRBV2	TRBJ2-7	ASSVWTSPEGEQY
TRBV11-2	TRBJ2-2	ASSLELAGNTGELF
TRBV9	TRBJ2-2	ASSVVQLTGELF
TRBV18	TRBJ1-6	ASSFSGDPPLH
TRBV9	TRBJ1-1	ASSVNKNTEAF
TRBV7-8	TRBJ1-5	ASSPMGRGNQPQH
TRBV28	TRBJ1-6	ASSGDSYNSPLH
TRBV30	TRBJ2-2	AWSSGGGFTGELF
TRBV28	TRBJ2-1	ASSQPGLPSYNEQF
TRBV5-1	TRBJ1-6	ASSDRSSPLH